The 7 T cell receptor beta chains below come from one sample, sequenced in a study of Graves' ophthalmopathy and Graves' hyperthyroidism. Scientists amplified the TCR beta CDR3 regions from RNA transcripts. RT-PCR in the first round used HTBI primers; a second-round multiplex PCR followed. From the multiplex PCR reads, TCRdb called clonotypes with MiXCR, one entry per CDR3 protein. The sample contains around 400,000 distinct CDR3 sequences, around 20% of which appear only once. Sequenced input: peripheral blood. Receptor source: a woman under 30 with stable Graves' hyperthyroidism.

This clonotype has more than one count but fewer than ten. The chain is built from TRBV3-1 and TRBJ1-1; D remains ambiguous. The V end was cut by 0 bases, the J end by 3 bases, with 8 bases between. From germline, CDR1 is LGHDT and CDR2 YNNKEL (reference sequence). The CDR3 extends over 14 amino acids. CDR3 in amino acids: CASSQDFGHTEAFF. CDR3 nucleotides: TGTGCCAGCAGCCAAGATTTCGGGCACACTGAAGCTTTCTTT.

This clonotype was picked up many times. The chain recombines TRBV28 with TRBJ2-7; 12 bases line up with TRBD2. CDR3 size: 17 residues. Germline V gene lookup returns CDR1 MDHEN and CDR2 SYDVKM. Unmatched junction bases numbered 8, after V lost 3 bases and J lost 2 bases. DNA of the CDR3: TGTGCCAGCAGTTTTATGCTGACTAGCGGGGGAACCTACGAGCAGTACTTC. Translation gives CASSFMLTSGGTYEQYF.

The chain links TRBV5-6 to TRBJ2-7, with D hard to call. Trimming took off 4 bases at V and 7 bases at J, with 9 bases between the two ends. Germline V lookup: CDR1 SGHDT, CDR2 YYEEEE. This CDR3 has 11 residues. The CDR3 loop reads CASSTDDEQYF. The CDR3 DNA reads TGTGCCAGCAGCACGGATGATGAGCAGTACTTC. Filled out from reference TRBV5-6 and TRBJ2-7, the complete variable domain reads DAGVTQSPTHLIKTRGQQVTLRCSPKSGHDTVSWYQQALGQGPQFIFQYYEEEERQRGNFPDRFSGHQFPNYSSELNVNALLLGDSALYLCASSTDDEQYFGPGTRLTVT.

This clonotype has a count of ten or more. The chain uses TRBV2 and TRBJ1-2; D is uncertain. The CDR3 runs 11 residues. Trimming pared 2 bases from V and 8 bases from J, leaving 6 bases between. Germline V gene lookup returns CDR1 SNHLY and CDR2 FYNNEI. The DNA for the CDR3 is TGTGCCAGCAGTGAATCCCGGGGCTACACCTTC. Its translation: CASSESRGYTF.

In its sample, this clonotype was seen many times. The genes are TRBV27 and TRBJ2-7; D uncertain. Germline values: CDR1 MNHEY, CDR2 SMNVEV (reference sequence). V lost 1 base, J lost 0 bases, and 13 bases lay in between. This CDR3 spans 16 amino acids. The CDR3 nucleotides read TGTGCCAGCAGTTTATGGTATCGGGCTAACTCCTACGAGCAGTACTTC. It encodes CASSLWYRANSYEQYF.

The chain is built from TRBV4-1 and TRBJ1-2, with TRBD1 identical over 7 bases. J lost 2 bases, V lost 3 bases, and 6 bases had no gene match. Germline CDR1 and CDR2: MGHRA and YSYEKL. The CDR3 is 15 amino acids. Here the CDR3 DNA reads TGCGCCAGCAGCCAGCCGGGACAGAAGAACTATGGCTACACCTTC. It specifies CASSQPGQKNYGYTF.

This clonotype was seen ten or more times. V is TRBV5-1 and J is TRBJ2-7, with a possible D match to TRBD2 (5 bases). Per the germline V gene, CDR1 is SGHRS and CDR2 is YFSETQ. The CDR3 sequence is 15 residues long. Trimming pared 1 base from V and 3 bases from J, leaving 14 bases between. The CDR3 here is CASSLSGSPGYEQYF. DNA of the CDR3: TGCGCCAGCAGCTTGAGCGGATCCCCTGGCTACGAGCAGTACTTC.